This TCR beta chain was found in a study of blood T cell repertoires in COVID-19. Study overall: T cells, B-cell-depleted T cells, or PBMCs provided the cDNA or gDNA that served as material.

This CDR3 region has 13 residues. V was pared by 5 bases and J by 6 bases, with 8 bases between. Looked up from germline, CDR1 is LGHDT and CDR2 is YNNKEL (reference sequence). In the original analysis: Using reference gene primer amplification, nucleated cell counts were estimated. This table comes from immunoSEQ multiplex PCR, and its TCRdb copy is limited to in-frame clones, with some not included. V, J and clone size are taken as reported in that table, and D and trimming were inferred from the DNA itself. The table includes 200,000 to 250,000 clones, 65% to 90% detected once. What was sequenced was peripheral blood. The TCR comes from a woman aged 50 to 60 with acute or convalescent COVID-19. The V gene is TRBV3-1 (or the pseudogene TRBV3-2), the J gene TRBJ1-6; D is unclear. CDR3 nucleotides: TGTGCCAGCAGCTCTGAGGGTAATTCACCCCTCCACTTT. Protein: CASSSEGNSPLHF.